These 3 T cell receptor beta chains share one sample of origin, sequenced in a study of identical twins. TCRdb passed the 5' RACE reads through MiXCR, listing each CDR3 protein once. The data contain around 690,000 distinct CDR3 sequences, 21% of them singletons. This sample was also put to use in a study of T cells expressing NK-cell markers.

Input material: PBMCs. The receptors were sampled from a woman in her late teens or twenties in good health.

This clonotype was detected a few times. The rearrangement links TRBV5-1 to TRBJ1-2; D remains unclear. The CDR3 covers 14 residues. V lost 0 bases and J 4 bases, leaving 10 bases between the germline ends. Germline CDR1 reads SGHRS; CDR2 reads YFSETQ. CDR3 residues: CASSLGQPTYGYTF. The DNA for the CDR3 is TGCGCCAGCAGCTTGGGACAACCCACCTATGGCTACACCTTC.

This clonotype occurred many times. V and J are TRBV6-6 and TRBJ1-1; D gene uncertain. Trimming removed 3 bases at V and 4 bases at J, with 6 bases between. CDR3 length: 12 amino acids. Germline V gene lookup returns CDR1 MNHNY and CDR2 SVGAGI (reference sequence). CDR3 sequence: CASSYGATEAFF. The DNA of the CDR3 is TGTGCCAGCAGTTATGGAGCCACTGAAGCTTTCTTT.

This clonotype was seen only a few times. V gene TRBV20-1 combines with J gene TRBJ2-3; D gene ambiguous. CDR1 is DFQATT and CDR2 is SNEGSKA in the germline V gene (reference sequence). This CDR3 region has 12 residues. Trimming removed 1 base at V and 5 bases at J, with 7 bases between. In nucleotides, the CDR3 is TGCAGTGCTAGAGGGGCTGGAGATACGCAGTATTTT. It specifies CSARGAGDTQYF.